This T cell receptor beta chain is drawn from a study of blood T cell repertoires in COVID-19. Turning to the study itself: The United States, Italy and Spain supplied acute and convalescent COVID-19 samples. In each case, the material was cDNA or gDNA derived from T cells, B-cell-depleted T cells, or PBMCs.

In the study's own analysis: Reference gene primer amplification in the assay estimated nucleated cell counts. Clones were sequenced by immunoSEQ multiplex PCR, and TCRdb holds only the in-frame ones, with some missing. That table is the source of V, J and clone size, and D and trimming were worked out from the DNA. The top ten hold approximately 12% of the sample, which has some 150,000 clones, around 84% seen once. The CDR3 is 13 residues long. Looked up from germline, CDR1 is LNHDA and CDR2 is SQIVND (reference sequence). Trimming shortened V by 4 bases and J by 0 bases, and 6 bases separated the two germline ends.

The TCR sequence derives from a man in his sixties with active or convalescent COVID-19. The sample taken for sequencing was peripheral blood. The V call is TRBV19, the J call TRBJ1-1; no definite D call. DNA for the CDR3: TGTGCCAGTAGTAGAGTGTTGAACACTGAAGCTTTCTTT. It encodes CASSRVLNTEAFF.